These 5 T cell receptor beta chains came from one sample sequenced in a study of blood T cell repertoires in COVID-19. Method: immunoSEQ multiplex PCR; TCRdb's copy keeps in-frame clones and lacks some. The sample contains approximately 90,000 clones, about 89% of which appear only once. Sequenced sample: peripheral blood. These receptors were obtained from a human donor in a cohort sampled during active COVID-19.

The genes are TRBV30 and TRBJ2-5; possibly TRBD1 for D (6 bases). Germline-derived CDR1 and CDR2 are GTSNPN and SVGIG (reference sequence). CDR3 length: 13 residues. Trimming left V 2 bases short and J 5 bases short, with 12 bases between. The CDR3 DNA reads as TGTGCCTGGAGTCAGGGGACCCAGGAGACCCAGTACTTC. It yields the protein CAWSQGTQETQYF.

The chain links TRBV9 to TRBJ2-7, with 9 bases matching TRBD2. Germline-derived CDR1 and CDR2 are SGDLS and YYNGEE. V dropped 3 bases and J dropped 2; count of bases not matched to a gene: 3. The CDR3 has 14 amino acids. CDR3 bases: TGTGCCAGCAGCGCCCTAGCGGGGCCCTACGAGCAGTACTTC. This gives the protein CASSALAGPYEQYF. The variable domain in full, with the rest retrieved from reference TRBV9 and TRBJ2-7, is DSGVTQTPKHLITATGQRVTLRCSPRSGDLSVYWYQQSLDQGLQFLIQYYNGEERAKGNILERFSAQQFPDLHSELNLSSLELGDSALYFCASSALAGPYEQYFGPGTRLTVT.

This clone was seen a single time. The chain is built from TRBV28 and TRBJ2-7; D may be TRBD2 (5 bases). Germline V gene lookup returns CDR1 MDHEN and CDR2 SYDVKM. The V end lost 1 base, the J end lost 5 bases, and 15 bases lay between the germline ends. The CDR3 runs 15 residues. The CDR3 DNA reads TGTGCCAGCAGTTTATCAGGCTCTCCTAGCCACGAGCAGTACTTC. Protein sequence: CASSLSGSPSHEQYF.

The sample holds one count of this clone. This sequence joins TRBV6-6 and TRBJ1-3; D call uncertain. This CDR3 is 14 amino acids long. Looked up from germline, CDR1 is MNHNY and CDR2 is SVGAGI (reference sequence). The CDR3 is CAAVAGHNGNTIYF. The CDR3 DNA follows: TGTGCGGCAGTCGCAGGCCACAACGGAAACACCATATATTTT.

This clone appeared a single time. This chain joins TRBV28 and TRBJ1-2, with 10 bases fitting TRBD1. Germline CDR1 is MDHEN and CDR2 is SYDVKM. Losses at the gene ends were 6 bases for V and 7 bases for J; bases not matched to a gene: 8. The CDR3 runs 14 residues. CDR3 nucleotides: TGTGCCAGCAGGATTGACAGGGGGCTTGGTGGCTACACCTTC. Protein: CASRIDRGLGGYTF.